Reported below is one TCR beta chain. The antigen remains unidentified. The sample belongs to a study of post-analysis software for immune sequencing data. The wider study: Patients had relapsing-remitting, secondary progressive or progressive-relapsing multiple sclerosis; some lacked subtype.

The CDR3 has 15 amino acids. Per germline, CDR1 KGHSH and CDR2 LQKENI. V lost 0 bases, J lost 0 bases, and 8 bases lay in between. Unique-molecular-identifier-tagged TCR beta cDNA libraries were used. TCRdb recomputed calls from the PCR reads with MiXCR, one row per CDR3 protein. The sample lists about 460,000 distinct CDR3 sequences; approximately 46% were seen once. Notes on the study in general: With TRBV5-6, TRBV5-1 and TRBV20-1 included, about five TRBV segments were more frequent in patients than in controls.

Material: blood. The V call is TRBV18, the J call TRBJ2-5; no firm D call. The source is a girl aged 10 to 17 with multiple sclerosis. The CDR3 DNA follows: TGTGCCAGCTCACCACCGGTAAGGGACCAAGAGACCCAGTACTTC. It is translated as CASSPPVRDQETQYF. Based on the CDR3 plus reference TRBV18 and TRBJ2-5, the full variable domain is NAGVMQNPRHLVRRRGQEARLRCSPMKGHSHVYWYRQLPEEGLKFMVYLQKENIIDESGMPKERFSAEFPKEGPSILRIQQVVRGDSAAYFCASSPPVRDQETQYFGPGTRLLVL.